This T cell receptor beta chain was documented in a study of Tregs in tolerant kidney transplant recipients. Study-level points and caveats: Biological reproducibility was not directly addressed, but technical replication error appeared minimal. Expanding Tregs on activated donor B cells appeared to best identify donor-specific TCRbeta clones. Few patients were studied, so findings need validation in larger groups.

J gave up 2 bases and V 5 bases, and 4 bases lay outside the gene matches. Germline V gene data show CDR1 as LNHDA and CDR2 as SQIVND (reference sequence). This CDR3 is built from 14 residues. This table comes from immunoSEQ multiplex PCR, and its TCRdb copy is limited to in-frame clones, with some not included. The table lists 75,000 to 100,000 clones, approximately 90% of them singletons. Unstimulated Tregs (CD4+CD25+CD127-) and CD4+CD25- non-Tregs were sorted from PBMCs. A single count supports this clone. Its antigen is not identified. Sequencing was done on a sample of CD8+ T cells from blood. The receptor was isolated from a human donor in good health. This chain joins TRBV19 and TRBJ2-7; 9 bases line up with TRBD1. CDR3 coding DNA: TGTGCCAGTAGTTCGCGGGACAGGGCCTACGAGCAGTACTTC. The encoded protein is CASSSRDRAYEQYF.